This TCR beta chain originates from a study of cytomegalovirus exposure and HLA in healthy donors. Details on this clone: The antigen is not known.

13 Jbeta primers and 60 Vbeta primers were used for the PCR. The repertoire was sequenced with immunoSEQ multiplex PCR; TCRdb's copy has only in-frame clones and lacks some. The sample records 250,000 to 350,000 clones, 70% to 90% being singletons. Germline V CDR1 and CDR2: SNHLY, FYNNEI. The CDR3 runs to 13 residues. Between the trimmed V and J ends, which lost 7 bases and 0 bases, there was a span of 9 bases. The study, taken as a whole, reports: Across donors, most TCRs were seen rarely, yet some public ones were widespread. The likely origin of a cluster of highly shared sequence variants was a sequencing artifact.

Sequencing was done on a sample of PBMCs. The chain joins TRBV2 to TRBJ1-1, with D hard to call. The source is a man aged 35 to 55 in good health and CMV-seropositive. The CDR3 sequence: CASISELNTEAFF. The DNA of the CDR3 is TGTGCCAGCATTAGTGAGTTGAACACTGAAGCTTTCTTT.